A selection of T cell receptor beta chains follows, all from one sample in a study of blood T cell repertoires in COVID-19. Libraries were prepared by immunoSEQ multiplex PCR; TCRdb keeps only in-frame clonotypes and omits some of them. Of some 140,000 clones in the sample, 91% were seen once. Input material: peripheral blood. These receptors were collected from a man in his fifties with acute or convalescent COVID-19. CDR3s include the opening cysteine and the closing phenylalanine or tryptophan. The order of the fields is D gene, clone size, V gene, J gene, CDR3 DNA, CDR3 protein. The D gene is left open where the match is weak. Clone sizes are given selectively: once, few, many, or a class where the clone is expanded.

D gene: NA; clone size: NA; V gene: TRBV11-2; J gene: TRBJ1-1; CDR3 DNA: TGTGCCAGCAGCTTATTTGGGGGCCCCAACACTGAAGCTTTCTTT; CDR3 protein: CASSLFGGPNTEAFF
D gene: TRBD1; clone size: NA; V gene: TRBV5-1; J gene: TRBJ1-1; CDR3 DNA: TGCGCCAGCAGCTACCAGACAGGGGTGAACACTGAAGCTTTCTTT; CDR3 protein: CASSYQTGVNTEAFF
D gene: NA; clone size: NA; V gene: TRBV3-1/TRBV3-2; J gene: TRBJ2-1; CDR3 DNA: TGTGCCAGCAGCCAAGCTGACAATGAGCAGTTCTTC; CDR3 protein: CASSQADNEQFF
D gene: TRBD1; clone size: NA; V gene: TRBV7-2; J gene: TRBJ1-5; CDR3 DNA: TGTGCCAGCAGCCCGTTTCAGGGGGACGGTCAGCCCCAGCATTTT; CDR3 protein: CASSPFQGDGQPQHF
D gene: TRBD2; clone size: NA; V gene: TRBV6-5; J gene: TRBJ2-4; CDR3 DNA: TGTGCCAGCAGTCCCGGGGGGGGCATTCAGTACTTC; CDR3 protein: CASSPGGGIQYF
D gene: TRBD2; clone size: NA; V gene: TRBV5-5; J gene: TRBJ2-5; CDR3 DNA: TGTGCCAGCAGCTTCAGCAGGACTAGCGGAAAAGAGACCCAGTACTTC; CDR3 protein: CASSFSRTSGKETQYF
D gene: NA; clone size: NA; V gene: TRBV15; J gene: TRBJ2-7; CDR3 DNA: TGTGCCACCAGCCGAGATTTGGGCACCTACGAGCAGTACTTC; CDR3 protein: CATSRDLGTYEQYF
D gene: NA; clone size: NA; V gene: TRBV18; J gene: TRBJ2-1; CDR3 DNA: TGTGCCAGCGCCTTTAGCGAGGATGAGCAGTTCTTC; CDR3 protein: CASAFSEDEQFF
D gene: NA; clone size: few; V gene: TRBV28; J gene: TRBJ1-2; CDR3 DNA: TGTGCCACCCTGGAGAGTAACTATGGCTACACCTTC; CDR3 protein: CATLESNYGYTF
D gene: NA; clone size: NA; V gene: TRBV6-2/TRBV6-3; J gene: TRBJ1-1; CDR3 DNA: TGTGCCAGCAGTTACACAGGGTACACTGAAGCTTTCTTT; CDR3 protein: CASSYTGYTEAFF
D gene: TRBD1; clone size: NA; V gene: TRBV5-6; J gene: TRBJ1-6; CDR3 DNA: TGTGCCAGCAGCTTGGACAGGGGAAGCGCACCCCTCCACTTT; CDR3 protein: CASSLDRGSAPLHF
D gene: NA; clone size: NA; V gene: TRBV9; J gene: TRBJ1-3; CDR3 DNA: TGTGCCAGCAGCGGTACAGGAAACACCATATATTTT; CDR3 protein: CASSGTGNTIYF
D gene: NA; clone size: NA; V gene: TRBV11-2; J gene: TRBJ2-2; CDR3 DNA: TGTGCCAGCAGCTTAGGCTCAGCCGGGGAGCTGTTTTTT; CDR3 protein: CASSLGSAGELFF
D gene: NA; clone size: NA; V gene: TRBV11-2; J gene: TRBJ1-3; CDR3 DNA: TGTGCCAGCAGCTTGACCAGGGTAACTGGAAACACCATATATTTT; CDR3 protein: CASSLTRVTGNTIYF
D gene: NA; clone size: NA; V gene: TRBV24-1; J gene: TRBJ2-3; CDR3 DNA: TGTGCCACCGAAGAGACAGATACGCAGTATTTT; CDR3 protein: CATEETDTQYF
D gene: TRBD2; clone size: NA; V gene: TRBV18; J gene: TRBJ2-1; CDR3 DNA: TGTGCCAGCTCACCACCCGGGACTAGCGGCAATGAGCAGTTCTTC; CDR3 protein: CASSPPGTSGNEQFF
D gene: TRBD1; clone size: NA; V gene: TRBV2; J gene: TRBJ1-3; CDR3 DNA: TGTGCCAGCAGTACACAGACAGGGGCCTACTCTGGAAACACCATATATTTT; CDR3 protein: CASSTQTGAYSGNTIYF
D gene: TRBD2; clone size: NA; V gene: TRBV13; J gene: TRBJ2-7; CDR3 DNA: TGTGCCAGCCGATCCGGGAGGGTACCGCCCTACGAGCAGTACTTC; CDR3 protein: CASRSGRVPPYEQYF
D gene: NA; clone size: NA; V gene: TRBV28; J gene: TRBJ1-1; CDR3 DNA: TGTGCCAGCAGTTTTCCCTTTTTTGTTGGCCAGGCGGAAGCTTTCTTT; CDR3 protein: CASSFPFFVGQAEAFF
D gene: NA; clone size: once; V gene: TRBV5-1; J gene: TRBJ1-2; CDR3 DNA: TGCGCCAGTAGGACAGCCTATGGCTACACCTTC; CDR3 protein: CASRTAYGYTF
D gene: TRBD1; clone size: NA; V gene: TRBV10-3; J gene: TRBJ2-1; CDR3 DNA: TGTGCCATCAGTGAACCGACAGGGGGCACGTATGAGCAGTTCTTC; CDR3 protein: CAISEPTGGTYEQFF
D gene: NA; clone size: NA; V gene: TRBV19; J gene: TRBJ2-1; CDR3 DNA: TGTGCCAGTACCCCAACGCAGGTACCGCAGTTCTTC; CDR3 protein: CASTPTQVPQFF
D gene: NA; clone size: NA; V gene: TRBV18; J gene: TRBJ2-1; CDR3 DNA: TGTGCCAGCTCTCACGGGTCTTATCCCTACAATGAGCAGTTCTTC; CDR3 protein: CASSHGSYPYNEQFF
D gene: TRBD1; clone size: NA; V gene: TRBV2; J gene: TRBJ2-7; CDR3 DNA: TGTGCCAGCAGTAACAGGGGAACCTACGAGCAGTACTTC; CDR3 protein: CASSNRGTYEQYF
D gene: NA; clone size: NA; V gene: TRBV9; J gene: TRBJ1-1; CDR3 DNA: TGTGCCAGCAGCGTAGAAGGACATATACTCGCTGAAGCTTTCTTT; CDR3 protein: CASSVEGHILAEAFF
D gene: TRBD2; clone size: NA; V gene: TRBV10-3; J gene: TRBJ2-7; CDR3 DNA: TGTGCCATAGGACTAGCGGGAGGAAATCAGCAGTACTTC; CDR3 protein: CAIGLAGGNQQYF
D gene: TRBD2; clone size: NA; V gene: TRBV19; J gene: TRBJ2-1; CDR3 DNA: TGTGCCAGTAGTGCCACCGGGACTAGCGGATACAATGAGCAGTTCTTC; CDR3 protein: CASSATGTSGYNEQFF
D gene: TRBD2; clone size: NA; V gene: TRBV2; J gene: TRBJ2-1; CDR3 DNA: TGTGCCAGCAGTGTACTAGCGGACTCCTACAATGAGCAGTTCTTC; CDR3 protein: CASSVLADSYNEQFF
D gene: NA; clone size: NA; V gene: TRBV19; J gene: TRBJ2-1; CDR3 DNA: TGTGCCAGTAGTATAACTGGACTGGGGGCAGGCAAATACAATGAGCAGTTCTTC; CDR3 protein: CASSITGLGAGKYNEQFF
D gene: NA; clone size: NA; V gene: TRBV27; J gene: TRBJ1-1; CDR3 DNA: TGTGCCAGCAGGCCCTTCTGGGGCCAGGACACTGAAGCTTTCTTT; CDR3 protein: CASRPFWGQDTEAFF
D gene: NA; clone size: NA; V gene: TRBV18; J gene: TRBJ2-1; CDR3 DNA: TGTGCCAGCTCTCCGGACAGCTACAATGAGCAGTTCTTC; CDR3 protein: CASSPDSYNEQFF
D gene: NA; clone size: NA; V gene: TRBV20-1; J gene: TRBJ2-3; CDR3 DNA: TGCAGTGCTAGCGCAGATACGCAGTATTTT; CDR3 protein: CSASADTQYF
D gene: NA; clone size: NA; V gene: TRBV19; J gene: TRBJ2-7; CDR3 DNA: TGTGCCAGTAGCGAAGGGGCTGGCGAGCAGTACTTC; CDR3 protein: CASSEGAGEQYF
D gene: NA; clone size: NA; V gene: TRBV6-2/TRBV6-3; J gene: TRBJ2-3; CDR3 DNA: TGTGCCAGCAGTTATATGGGCGGGACAGATACGCAGTATTTT; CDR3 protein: CASSYMGGTDTQYF
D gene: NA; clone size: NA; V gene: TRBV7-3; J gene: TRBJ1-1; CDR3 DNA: TGTGCCAGCGGAGACGGAATAGTCACTGAAGCTTTCTTT; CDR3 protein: CASGDGIVTEAFF
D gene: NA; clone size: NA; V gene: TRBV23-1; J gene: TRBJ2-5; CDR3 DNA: TGCGCCAGCAGTCATTTCCCGGGACAGGGAATAGCTCTGTCGGCGGGAGGGTATGAGACCCAGTACTTC; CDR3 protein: CASSHFPGQGIALSAGGYETQYF